One T cell receptor beta chain is described in this entry. What it recognizes is unknown. Germline values: CDR1 MDHEN, CDR2 SYDVKM. The CDR3 length is 17 residues. The V and J ends lost 6 bases and 2 bases respectively, with 23 bases between them. Method: immunoSEQ multiplex PCR; TCRdb's copy keeps in-frame clones and lacks some. The data show millions of clones, about 93% seen once. The data belong to a study of shared clonotypes between healthy human individuals. Study-level points and caveats: Clonotypes that were shared across a handful of donors made up about 5.1% of naive CD4 clonotypes.

CD45RO-negative cells were positively selected for CCR7, leaving out terminally differentiated effector memory CD45RA+ cells. Everyone who donated was a Caucasian adult who lived in Nashville, Tennessee. This TCR was recovered from a man younger than 30 in good health. Some clones in this sample may be carry-over from other donors' samples. The source material was naive CD8+ T cells from PBMCs. This chain links TRBV28 with TRBJ2-7; no clear D gene. In nucleotides, the CDR3 is TGTGCCAGCAGCCCCACAATTAGGCCAGGTGGAGCCTACGAGCAGTACTTC. It encodes CASSPTIRPGGAYEQYF.